The next 26 T cell receptor beta chains were all read from a single sample in a study of blood T cell repertoires in COVID-19. Sequencing was performed with immunoSEQ multiplex PCR; in TCRdb, only in-frame clones are kept and a portion is missing. The table includes some 160,000 clones, more than 85% detected once. The specimen sequenced was peripheral blood. Receptor source: a woman of 80 years or more with COVID-19, enrolled during active disease.

The chain recombines TRBV7-3 with TRBJ2-3, with 10 bases matching TRBD1. This CDR3 is 18 amino acids long. Germline V lookup: CDR1 SGHTA, CDR2 FQGTGA. The junction had 9 bases not matched to a gene; V was cut back by 2 bases and J by 1 base. In DNA, the CDR3 is TGTGCCAGCAGCTTATTAGGGGACAGGGGTATGGGCACAGATACGCAGTATTTT. It yields the protein CASSLLGDRGMGTDTQYF.

The rearrangement uses TRBV15 and TRBJ2-7, with TRBD1 identical over 8 bases. The CDR3 extends over 16 amino acids. The germline V gene encodes CDR1 LNHNV and CDR2 YYDKDF (reference sequence). The trim removed 0 bases at V and 2 bases at J, leaving 6 bases unmatched. The CDR3 here is CATSRDPDRVPYEQYF. The CDR3 DNA is TGTGCCACCAGCAGAGATCCGGACAGGGTCCCCTACGAGCAGTACTTC.

Only a few counts were recorded for this clone. J is TRBJ1-3 and V is TRBV3-1 (or the pseudogene TRBV3-2), with TRBD1 matching 7 bases. The CDR3 covers 15 residues. Germline loops: CDR1 LGHDT, CDR2 YNNKEL (reference sequence). V lost 5 bases, J lost 2 bases, and 6 bases stayed unmatched. The CDR3 reads CASSSDRATGNTIYF. The CDR3 bases are TGTGCCAGCAGCTCTGACAGGGCCACTGGAAACACCATATATTTT.

As for this clone: This sample also contains other DNA sequences that code for the same CDR3. V and J are TRBV18 and TRBJ2-2; D is ambiguous. V was trimmed by 1 base and J by 5 bases, leaving 5 bases between them. This CDR3 region has 13 residues. Looked up from germline, CDR1 is KGHSH and CDR2 is LQKENI. CDR3 protein: CASSPRATGELFF. CDR3 DNA sequence: TGTGCCAGCTCACCACGGGCAACCGGGGAGCTGTTTTTT.

The chain links TRBV6-1 to TRBJ2-7; D is ambiguous. The V and J ends lost 0 bases and 6 bases respectively, with 9 bases between them. CDR3 length: 13 amino acids. Germline V gene data show CDR1 as MNHNS and CDR2 as SASEGT. The CDR3 loop is CASSEAQMSEQYF. DNA of the CDR3: TGTGCCAGCAGTGAAGCGCAGATGTCCGAGCAGTACTTC.

The chain is built from TRBV14 and TRBJ1-1; no definite D call. The CDR3 has 13 amino acids. Germline V gene lookup returns CDR1 SGHDN and CDR2 FVKESK. Between the trimmed V and J ends, which lost 3 bases and 1 base, there was a span of 6 bases. The CDR3 reads CASSQGWNTEAFF. In DNA form, the CDR3 reads TGTGCCAGCAGCCAGGGCTGGAACACTGAAGCTTTCTTT.

On this clone: An end of the junction does not agree with germline; a read error may underlie this. This chain links TRBV28 with TRBJ1-5, with 7 nucleotides matching TRBD1. Germline CDR1 MDHEN, CDR2 SYDVKM. This CDR3 is 14 amino acids long. The CDR3 here is CASIRGGGNQPQHF. The CDR3 DNA reads TGTGCCAGCATTAGAGGAGGGGGCAACCAGCCCCAGCATTTT.

V usage is TRBV28 and J usage is TRBJ1-2, with 9 bases fitting TRBD1. Germline trimming cut 10 bases from V and 6 bases from J; bases unmatched to any gene: 6. The CDR3 is made up of 12 amino acids. The V gene's germline CDR1 is MDHEN and CDR2 SYDVKM. CDR3 DNA: TGTGCCACCGGGACAGGGAGGAATGGCTACACCTTC. Translation gives CATGTGRNGYTF.

The chain couples TRBV7-2 to TRBJ1-3; D might be TRBD1 (6 bases). The CDR3 has 15 amino acids. V gave up 6 bases and J gave up 0 bases, with 12 bases separating them. The germline V gene has CDR1 SGHTA and CDR2 FQGNSA. CDR3 in amino acids: CASRPAGVSGNTIYF. CDR3 sequence (DNA): TGTGCCAGCAGGCCAGCAGGGGTCTCTGGAAACACCATATATTTT.

Notes on this clone: The same CDR3 is also encoded by other DNA sequences in this sample. The V call is TRBV12-3 or TRBV12-4, the J call TRBJ2-1; a possible D gene is TRBD1 (5 bases). V shed 3 bases and J shed 6 bases, with 6 bases lying between them. This CDR3 has 12 residues. CDR3 amino acids: CASSFRGNEQFF. CDR3 coding DNA: TGTGCCAGCAGTTTTAGGGGCAATGAGCAGTTCTTC.

This chain links TRBV5-1 with TRBJ1-3; unclear D gene. In germline, CDR1 is SGHRS, CDR2 YFSETQ. V was pared by 5 bases and J by 0 bases, with 12 bases between. The CDR3 length is 15 residues. CDR3 nucleotides: TGCGCCAGCAGAGACACCCCGGACTCTGGAAACACCATATATTTT. It is translated as CASRDTPDSGNTIYF.

The V call is TRBV18, the J call TRBJ2-2; a weak D match, TRBD2 (5 bases). Germline CDR1 reads KGHSH; CDR2 reads LQKENI. V was pared by 2 bases and J by 5 bases, with 15 bases between. The CDR3 extends over 16 amino acids. The CDR3 sequence: CASSPGGTSSTGELFF. DNA for the CDR3: TGTGCCAGCTCACCAGGAGGAACTTCGAGTACCGGGGAGCTGTTTTTT.

This chain links TRBV28 with TRBJ2-5; D is possibly TRBD2 (6 bases). The germline V gene has CDR1 MDHEN and CDR2 SYDVKM. The CDR3 has 16 amino acids. With 6 bases removed from V and 5 bases from J, the gap between germline ends came to 22 bases. The CDR3 spells CASSPWASDIGETQYF. The CDR3 bases are TGTGCCAGCAGCCCTTGGGCTAGCGATATAGGGGAGACCCAGTACTTC. Based on the CDR3 plus reference TRBV28 and TRBJ2-5, the full variable domain is DVKVTQSSRYLVKRTGEKVFLECVQDMDHENMFWYRQDPGLGLRLIYFSYDVKMKEKGDIPEGYSVSREKKERFSLILESASTNQTSMYLCASSPWASDIGETQYFGPGTRLLVL.

The V and J genes are TRBV19 and TRBJ2-3, with TRBD1 matching over 7 bases. Germline values: CDR1 LNHDA, CDR2 SQIVND (reference sequence). The ends lost 8 bases at V and 2 bases at J; junction bases unmatched: 10. This CDR3 is 15 amino acids long. CDR3 in amino acids: CASRTGTEITDTQYF. CDR3 coding DNA: TGTGCCAGTCGGACCGGGACAGAAATCACAGATACGCAGTATTTT.

This clone was seen a few times. The rearrangement joins TRBV5-6 to TRBJ1-2; 8 bases align to TRBD1. V shed 6 bases and J 0 bases; nucleotides not matched to a gene: 4. This CDR3 region has 14 residues. The germline gives CDR1 SGHDT, CDR2 YYEEEE. CDR3 protein: CASKSTGANYGYTF. In nucleotides, the CDR3 is TGTGCCAGCAAATCGACAGGGGCTAACTATGGCTACACCTTC. Complete variable domain (other parts from reference TRBV5-6 and TRBJ1-2): DAGVTQSPTHLIKTRGQQVTLRCSPKSGHDTVSWYQQALGQGPQFIFQYYEEEERQRGNFPDRFSGHQFPNYSSELNVNALLLGDSALYLCASKSTGANYGYTFGSGTRLTVV.

The chain employs TRBV11-2 and TRBJ1-1; 8 bases are shared with TRBD1. The junction had 6 bases not matched to a gene; V was cut back by 2 bases and J by 4 bases. This CDR3 has 15 amino acids. From germline, CDR1 is SGHAT and CDR2 FQNNGV. CDR3 nucleotides: TGTGCCAGCAGCTTAAGGCAGGGGGCTTTCACTGAAGCTTTCTTT. Amino acid sequence: CASSLRQGAFTEAFF.

V is TRBV5-8 and J is TRBJ1-1; D perhaps matches TRBD1 (6 bases). This CDR3 comprises 15 residues. Per the germline V gene, CDR1 is SGHTS and CDR2 is YDEGEE. Trimming cost V 6 bases and J 0 bases, with 15 bases left between them. The DNA of the CDR3 is TGTGCCAGCACCGACTACGGGGGGCTGAACACTGAAGCTTTCTTT. It codes for CASTDYGGLNTEAFF.

J is TRBJ2-3 and V is TRBV12-3 or TRBV12-4, with 9 bases lining up with TRBD2. Germline trimming cut 7 bases from V and 3 bases from J; bases unmatched to any gene: 2. The CDR3 contains 13 residues. The CDR3 DNA sequence: TGTGCCAGCAAGGCGGGAGGGACAGATACGCAGTATTTT. It encodes CASKAGGTDTQYF.

Only one count was recorded for this clone. This chain links TRBV28 with TRBJ1-5, with D tentatively TRBD1 (5 bases). CDR1 and CDR2 from the germline V gene are MDHEN and SYDVKM. CDR3 size: 15 residues. V lost 4 bases and J 4 bases, leaving 14 bases between the germline ends. DNA for the CDR3: TGTGCCAGCAGTTCTCCAGGGAAAAGAAATCAGCCCCAGCATTTT. Protein sequence: CASSSPGKRNQPQHF.

V usage is TRBV12-1 and J usage is TRBJ1-6; the DNA was not compared with TRBD1, the D call given in the table. TRBV12-1 constitutes a pseudogene. This CDR3 region has 15 residues. The CDR3 is CASSFFVGVRSPLHF. The CDR3 DNA follows: TGTGCCAGCAGCTTTTTTGTAGGGGTAAGGTCACCCCTCCACTTT.

The chain has TRBV15 and TRBJ2-3; TRBD2 matches at 12 bases. The CDR3 runs 16 residues. After removal of 5 bases from V and 4 bases from J, the junction contained 7 bases not matched to a gene. Germline V gene sequence: CDR1 LNHNV, CDR2 YYDKDF (reference sequence). CDR3 bases: TGTGCCACCAGCCCCAGGACTAGCGGGAATGCAGATACGCAGTATTTT. Its protein is CATSPRTSGNADTQYF.

The chain uses TRBV3-1 (or the pseudogene TRBV3-2) and TRBJ2-7; TRBD2 might be the D (6 bases). Between the trimmed V and J ends, which lost 5 bases and 2 bases, there was a span of 10 bases. The CDR3 is 13 residues long. CDR1 is LGHDT, CDR2 YNNKEL, per germline (reference sequence). CDR3 sequence reads: CASSTAGTYEQYF. The DNA of the CDR3 is TGTGCCAGCAGCACAGCGGGCACCTACGAGCAGTACTTC.

CDR3 bases: TGTGCCAGCAGCTTAGGGCACTCTGGGGCCAACGTCCTGACTTTC. Residues: CASSLGHSGANVLTF. The rearrangement joins TRBV11-1 to TRBJ2-6; no definite D call. Germline CDR1 is SGHAT and CDR2 is FQDESV (reference sequence). The CDR3 runs to 15 residues. The V end was cut by 1 base, the J end by 0 bases, with 4 bases between. Variable domain in full (rest from reference TRBV11-1 and TRBJ2-6): EAEVAQSPRYKITEKSQAVAFWCDPISGHATLYWYRQILGQGPELLVQFQDESVVDDSQLPKDRFSAERLKGVDSTLKIQPAELGDSAMYLCASSLGHSGANVLTFGAGSRLTVL.

The chain is built from TRBV19 and TRBJ2-3; 7 nucleotides match TRBD1. CDR1 is LNHDA and CDR2 is SQIVND in the germline V gene (reference sequence). V shed 3 bases and J 5 bases; nucleotides not matched to a gene: 11. This CDR3 is 16 amino acids long. The CDR3: CASSMVARTGGDTQYF. DNA for the CDR3: TGTGCCAGTAGTATGGTCGCCAGGACAGGAGGAGATACGCAGTATTTT. Variable domain in full (rest from reference TRBV19 and TRBJ2-3): DGGITQSPKYLFRKEGQNVTLSCEQNLNHDAMYWYRQDPGQGLRLIYYSQIVNDFQKGDIAEGYSVSREKKESFPLTVTSAQKNPTAFYLCASSMVARTGGDTQYFGPGTRLTVL.

The V gene is TRBV3-1 (or the pseudogene TRBV3-2), the J gene TRBJ2-7, with 9 bases that match TRBD1. The V and J ends lost 4 bases and 9 bases, in that order; junction bases with no gene match: 4. Germline CDR1 is LGHDT and CDR2 is YNNKEL (reference sequence). CDR3 length: 12 residues. CDR3: CASSLTGGLQYF. CDR3 in DNA: TGTGCCAGCAGCCTAACAGGGGGCCTGCAGTACTTC.

This clone was recorded only once. The rearrangement uses TRBV6-5 and TRBJ1-1; 10 bases match TRBD1. After removal of 6 bases from V and 2 bases from J, the junction contained 3 bases not matched to a gene. Germline loops: CDR1 MNHEY, CDR2 SVGAGI. The CDR3 spans 14 residues. The CDR3 DNA follows: TGTGCCAGCAGGATGACAGGGGGCAACACTGAAGCTTTCTTT. Amino acid sequence: CASRMTGGNTEAFF.